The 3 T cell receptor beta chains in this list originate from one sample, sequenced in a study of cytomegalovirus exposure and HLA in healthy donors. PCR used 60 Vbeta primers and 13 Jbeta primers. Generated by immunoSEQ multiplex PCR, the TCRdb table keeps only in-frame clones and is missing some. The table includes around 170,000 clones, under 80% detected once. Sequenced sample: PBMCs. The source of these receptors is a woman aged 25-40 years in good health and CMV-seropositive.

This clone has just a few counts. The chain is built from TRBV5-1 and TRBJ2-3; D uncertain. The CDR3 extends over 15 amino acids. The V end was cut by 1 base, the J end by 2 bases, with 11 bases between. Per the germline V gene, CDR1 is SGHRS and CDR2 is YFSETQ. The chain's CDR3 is CASSLSRPTTDTQYF. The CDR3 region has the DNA TGCGCCAGCAGCTTGTCGAGGCCAACCACAGATACGCAGTATTTT.

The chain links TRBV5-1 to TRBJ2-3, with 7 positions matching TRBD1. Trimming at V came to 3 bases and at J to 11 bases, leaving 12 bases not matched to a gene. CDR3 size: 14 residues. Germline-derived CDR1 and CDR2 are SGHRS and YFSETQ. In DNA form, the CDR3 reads TGCGCCAGCAGCTCCTCCGGGACGACAGGGAGGCAGTATTTT. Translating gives CASSSSGTTGRQYF.

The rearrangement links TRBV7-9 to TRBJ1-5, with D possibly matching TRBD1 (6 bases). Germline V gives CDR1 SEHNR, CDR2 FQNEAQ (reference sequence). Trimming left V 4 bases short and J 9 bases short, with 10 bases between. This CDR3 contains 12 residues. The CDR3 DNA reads TGTGCCAGCAGCTCTGAAGGGGGGCCCCAGCATTTT. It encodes CASSSEGGPQHF.